The 10 T cell receptor beta chains presented below share a single source sample, sequenced in a study of T cell clonotyping in hematopoietic cell transplantation. Libraries were prepared by immunoSEQ multiplex PCR; TCRdb keeps only in-frame clonotypes and omits some of them. This sample carries some 30,000 clones, roughly three quarters of them seen once, and the ten largest clones take 5% to 6.5%. Sample time point: recipient sample about 28 days before transplant, after cytoreduction. This specimen consisted of peripheral blood mononuclear cells, obtained before stem cell transplant. The source is a man aged 45-65 years with myelodysplastic syndrome. Some clones in this sample may be carry-over from other donors' samples.

The chain combines TRBV25-1 with TRBJ1-1, with no clear D. This CDR3 has 15 residues. The germline V gene has CDR1 MGHDK and CDR2 SYGVNS. Between the trimmed V and J ends, which lost 1 base and 5 bases, there was a span of 14 bases. CDR3 sequence (DNA): TGTGCCAGCAGTGAATCGTCGACGGGAAGGACTGAAGCTTTCTTT. Amino acid sequence: CASSESSTGRTEAFF. The complete variable domain, with remaining parts taken from reference TRBV25-1 and TRBJ1-1, reads EADIYQTPRYLVIGTGKKITLECSQTMGHDKMYWYQQDPGMELHLIHYSYGVNSTEKGDLSSESTVSRIRTEHFPLTLESARPSHTSQYLCASSESSTGRTEAFFGQGTRLTVV.

The chain joins TRBV6-5 to TRBJ1-5, with 9 bases matching TRBD1. CDR1 and CDR2 (germline): MNHEY, SVGAGI. V was pared by 6 bases and J by 8 bases, with 11 bases of the junction left unmatched. This CDR3 region has 15 residues. CDR3 in amino acids: CASRPDRGGSEPQHF. The CDR3 DNA follows: TGTGCCAGCAGACCGGACAGGGGCGGTTCGGAGCCCCAGCATTTT.

This clone was seen only once. The rearrangement links TRBV30 to TRBJ1-6; D call uncertain. V was pared by 4 bases and J by 0 bases, with 10 bases between. The CDR3 totals 15 residues. CDR1 GTSNPN and CDR2 SVGIG come from the germline V gene (reference sequence). The CDR3 here is CAWKRESSYNSPLHF. The CDR3 DNA is TGTGCCTGGAAGCGGGAAAGCTCCTATAATTCACCCCTCCACTTT. Supplemented by reference TRBV30 and TRBJ1-6, the full variable domain reads SQTIHQWPATLVQPVGSPLSLECTVEGTSNPNLYWYRQAAGRGLQLLFYSVGIGQISSEVPQNLSASRPQDRQFILSSKKLLLSDSGFYLCAWKRESSYNSPLHFGNGTRLTVT.

The chain is built from TRBV28 and TRBJ1-5, with D possibly matching TRBD1 (6 bases). The germline V gene has CDR1 MDHEN and CDR2 SYDVKM. The V and J ends lost 6 bases and 5 bases respectively, with 11 bases between them. The CDR3 is 13 amino acids. The CDR3 region is CASRMGADQPQHF. CDR3 in DNA: TGTGCCAGCAGAATGGGGGCGGATCAGCCCCAGCATTTT.

The V and J genes are TRBV6-5 and TRBJ1-6; D gene uncertain. CDR1 is MNHEY and CDR2 is SVGAGI in the germline V gene. V lost 5 bases, J lost 10 bases, and 9 bases lay in between. This CDR3 is 12 amino acids long. DNA of the CDR3: TGTGCCAGCAGTCTTCTAAACTCACCCCTCCACTTT. Translated: CASSLLNSPLHF.

The chain couples TRBV29-1 to TRBJ2-3; TRBD2 might be the D (6 bases). V was shortened by 0 bases and J by 2 bases, with 15 bases between the two germline ends. The CDR3 is 16 amino acids. Germline V gene sequence: CDR1 SQVTM, CDR2 ANQGSEA. CDR3 loop: CSVEDGGARVTDTQYF. In DNA form, the CDR3 reads TGCAGCGTTGAAGACGGAGGGGCGCGGGTCACAGATACGCAGTATTTT.

J is TRBJ1-2 and V is TRBV27; D is unresolved. Germline values: CDR1 MNHEY, CDR2 SMNVEV (reference sequence). The CDR3 consists of 13 residues. V gave up 4 bases and J gave up 3 bases, with 9 bases separating them. CDR3 DNA sequence: TGTGCCAGCAGTTCCCTAAAGGACTATGGCTACACCTTC. As protein: CASSSLKDYGYTF.

The chain uses TRBV10-3 and TRBJ2-7; TRBD1 agrees at 8 bases. V shed 8 bases, J shed 3 bases, and the junction held 9 bases outside the gene matches. Germline CDR1 and CDR2: ENHRY and SYGVKD. This CDR3 is 14 amino acids long. CDR3 coding DNA: TGTGCCATCCGCCCGCGGACAGGGAACTACGAGCAGTACTTC. Its protein is CAIRPRTGNYEQYF.

The chain employs TRBV5-6 and TRBJ2-6; D is ambiguous. CDR1 and CDR2 from the germline V gene are SGHDT and YYEEEE. The CDR3 loop spans 14 amino acids. V dropped 1 base and J dropped 1 base, with 3 bases sitting between them. The CDR3 protein is CASSLYSGANVLTF. Here the CDR3 DNA reads TGTGCCAGCAGCTTGTATTCTGGGGCCAACGTCCTGACTTTC.

This clone appeared a single time. The gene calls are TRBV30 and TRBJ1-2; 8 positions agree with TRBD1. Per germline, CDR1 GTSNPN and CDR2 SVGIG (reference sequence). V gave up 2 bases and J gave up 5 bases; unmatched junction bases: 4. The CDR3 spans 13 residues. The CDR3 nucleotides are TGTGCCTGGAGTCCCCGGACAGGGTATGGCTACACCTTC. This sequence encodes CAWSPRTGYGYTF.